Following are 17 T cell receptor beta chains from one sample sequenced in a study of T cells expressing NK-cell markers. TCRdb reprocessed the 5' RACE reads, with one entry per CDR3 protein and no DNA. Recorded for this sample: about 450,000 distinct CDR3 sequences. Sequencing was carried out using blood T cells: a sorted CD56 or NKG2C T cell subset, CD4+ or CD8+ T cells, or bulk PBMC T cells (not recorded which). These receptors originate from a woman between 18 and 69 years old in good health.

The CDR3 here is CASSLGQKFYGYTF. V and J are TRBV7-8 and TRBJ1-2. CDR3 length: 14 amino acids. Germline CDR1 SGHVS, CDR2 FQNEAQ.

J is TRBJ1-2 and V is TRBV11-2; absent DNA, TCRdb's TRBD1 call cannot be checked. This CDR3 is built from 14 residues. Germline CDR1 reads SGHAT; CDR2 reads FQNNGV. The chain's CDR3 is CASSLDGSPYGYTF.

Here the CDR3 reads CASSLARTSGTYNEQFF. The rearrangement links TRBV12-3 or TRBV12-4 to TRBJ2-1; TCRdb indicates TRBD2, and absent DNA this call remains unverified. The CDR3 is 17 amino acids.

The J gene is TRBJ2-2, the V gene TRBV28; TCRdb indicates TRBD1, and absent DNA this call remains unverified. Germline V gene lookup returns CDR1 MDHEN and CDR2 SYDVKM. The CDR3 spans 15 residues. The chain's CDR3 is CASSSLTGLTGELFF.

The gene calls are TRBV4-3 and TRBJ2-1; TCRdb selects TRBD1, and the lack of DNA leaves this call unchecked. Germline V gene sequence: CDR1 LGHNA, CDR2 YSLEER. The length of the CDR3 is 15 residues. CDR3 sequence reads: CASSQEDREVDEQFF.

The rearrangement links TRBV19 to TRBJ2-1; TCRdb indicates TRBD2, and absent DNA this call remains unverified. This CDR3 spans 16 amino acids. Germline lookup yields CDR1 LNHDA and CDR2 SQIVND (reference sequence). CDR3: CASSLRLAGGNNEQFF.

The chain has TRBV19 and TRBJ1-1; TCRdb reports TRBD1, a call that lacks DNA to check it against. Germline V gene lookup returns CDR1 LNHDA and CDR2 SQIVND (reference sequence). This CDR3 region has 11 residues. The CDR3 here is CASSERGAAFF. The full variable domain, its missing parts supplied by reference TRBV19 and TRBJ1-1, is DGGITQSPKYLFRKEGQNVTLSCEQNLNHDAMYWYRQDPGQGLRLIYYSQIVNDFQKGDIAEGYSVSREKKESFPLTVTSAQKNPTAFYLCASSERGAAFFGQGTRLTVV.

This sequence joins TRBV12-3 or TRBV12-4 and TRBJ2-3. The CDR3 extends over 13 amino acids. CDR3 protein: CASRKDSTDTQYF.

This sequence joins TRBV4-2 and TRBJ2-5; TCRdb picks TRBD2, but there is no DNA to check that call. This CDR3 contains 17 residues. Looked up from germline, CDR1 is LGHNA and CDR2 is YNFKEQ. The CDR3 reads CASSQDWGQAAQETQYF.

This chain connects TRBV19 to TRBJ2-7; TCRdb proposes TRBD2, but this gene call is untestable without DNA. The CDR3 is 15 residues long. Germline V CDR1 and CDR2: LNHDA, SQIVND (reference sequence). CDR3 amino acids: CASSIWASGSYEQYF.

The CDR3 spells CSARDPRSGSYEQYF. This chain uses TRBV20-1 with TRBJ2-7; TCRdb picks TRBD2, but there is no DNA to check that call. CDR1 is DFQATT, CDR2 SNEGSKA, per germline (reference sequence). CDR3 length equals 15 residues.

The J gene is TRBJ2-1, the V gene TRBV20-1; there is no DNA to check the TCRdb D call of TRBD2. The CDR3 sequence is 16 residues long. The germline CDR1 and CDR2 sequences are DFQATT and SNEGSKA (reference sequence). The CDR3 spells CSAREVRLAPYNEQFF.

The chain carries TRBV29-1 and TRBJ2-1; with no DNA, the TCRdb D assignment of TRBD1 cannot be verified. This CDR3 is built from 12 residues. Per germline, CDR1 SQVTM and CDR2 ANQGSEA. CDR3 amino acids: CSVGQGGGEQFF.

V and J are TRBV7-2 and TRBJ2-5; the D call of TRBD2 rests on TCRdb alone, since no DNA is present to check it. The CDR3 loop spans 13 amino acids. Germline CDR1 SGHTA, CDR2 FQGNSA. The CDR3 loop is CASRRGGVETQYF.

The genes are TRBV9 and TRBJ2-1; TCRdb outputs TRBD2, but without DNA this stays unchecked. The CDR3 is made up of 15 amino acids. Germline-derived CDR1 and CDR2 are SGDLS and YYNGEE. The CDR3 sequence is CASSVGSGSTNEQFF.

The rearrangement uses TRBV6-5 and TRBJ2-5; the D call from TCRdb, TRBD1, cannot be confirmed without DNA. The germline CDR1 and CDR2 sequences are MNHEY and SVGAGI. There are 15 residues in the CDR3. This CDR3 is CASSYSSGGRETQYF.

The chain links TRBV15 to TRBJ1-5; TCRdb returns TRBD1, unconfirmable since there is no DNA. There are 14 residues in the CDR3. Germline V gene data show CDR1 as LNHNV and CDR2 as YYDKDF (reference sequence). The CDR3 protein is CATSLVTVNQPQHF. The full variable domain, completed using reference TRBV15 and TRBJ1-5, is DAMVIQNPRYQVTQFGKPVTLSCSQTLNHNVMYWYQQKSSQAPKLLFHYYDKDFNNEADTPDNFQSRRPNTSFCFLDIRSPGLGDTAMYLCATSLVTVNQPQHFGDGTRLSIL.